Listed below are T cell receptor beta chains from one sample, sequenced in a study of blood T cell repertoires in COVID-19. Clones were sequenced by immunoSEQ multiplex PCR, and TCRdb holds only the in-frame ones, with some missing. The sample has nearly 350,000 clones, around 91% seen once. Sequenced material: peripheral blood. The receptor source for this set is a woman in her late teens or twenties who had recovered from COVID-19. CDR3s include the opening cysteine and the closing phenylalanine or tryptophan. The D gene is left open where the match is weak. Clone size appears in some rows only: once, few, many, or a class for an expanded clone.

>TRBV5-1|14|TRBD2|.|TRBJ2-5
TGCGCCAGCAGTGAGGCGGGAGGCCAAGAGACCCAGTACTTC
CASSEAGGQETQYF
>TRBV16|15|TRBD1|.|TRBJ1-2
TGTGCCAGCAGCCAGGCCGGTGAAGGGGGCGAAGGCTACACCTTC
CASSQAGEGGEGYTF
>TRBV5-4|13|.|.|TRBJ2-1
TGTGCCAGCAGCCTCAGGGGAGACAATGAGCAGTTCTTC
CASSLRGDNEQFF
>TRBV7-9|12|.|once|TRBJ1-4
TGTGCCAGCAGCGAAGGTACTAAGAAACTGTTTTTT
CASSEGTKKLFF
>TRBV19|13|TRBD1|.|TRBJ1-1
TGTGCCAGTAGTAGAGACAGGGGGGCTGAAGCTTTCTTT
CASSRDRGAEAFF
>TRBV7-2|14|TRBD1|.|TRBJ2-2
TGTGCCAGCAGCTCACAGGGGTCGGCCGGGGAGCTGTTTTTT
CASSSQGSAGELFF
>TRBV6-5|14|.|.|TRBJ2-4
TGTGCCACCCGGGGGATCGGGGCCAAAAACATTCAGTACTTC
CATRGIGAKNIQYF
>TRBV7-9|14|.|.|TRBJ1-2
TGTGCCAGCAGCTTAGCGGCAGGGGCGGATGGCTACACCTTC
CASSLAAGADGYTF
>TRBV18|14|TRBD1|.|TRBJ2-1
TGTGCCAGCTCACCGGGACAGGGGGCTAATGAGCAGTTCTTC
CASSPGQGANEQFF
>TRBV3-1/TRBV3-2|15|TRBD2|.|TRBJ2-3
TGTGCCAGCAGCCAAGGTGCGGGAGATGCAGATACGCAGTATTTT
CASSQGAGDADTQYF
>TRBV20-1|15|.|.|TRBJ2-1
TGCAGTGCTAGTAGGTTACGCGGTACTTACAATGAGCAGTTCTTC
CSASRLRGTYNEQFF
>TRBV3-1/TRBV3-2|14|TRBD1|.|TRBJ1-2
TGTGCCAGCCGCACCCTCGGACAGGCCTATGGCTACACCTTC
CASRTLGQAYGYTF
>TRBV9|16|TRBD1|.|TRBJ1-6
TGTGCCAGCAGCCCCCTGGGACAGGGTTACAATTCACCCCTCCACTTT
CASSPLGQGYNSPLHF
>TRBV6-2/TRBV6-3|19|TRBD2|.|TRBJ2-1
TGTGCCAGCAGTCCGTATGCGGCGGGACTAGCGGGTACCTCCAATGAGCAGTTCTTC
CASSPYAAGLAGTSNEQFF
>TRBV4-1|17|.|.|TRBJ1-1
TGCGCCAGCAGCCAAGGGTGGGGCGGGGGGCGCGACACTGAAGCTTTCTTT
CASSQGWGGGRDTEAFF
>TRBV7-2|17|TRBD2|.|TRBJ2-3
TGTGCCAGCAGCTTAGCCCTTTCTAGCGGGAACACAGATACGCAGTATTTT
CASSLALSSGNTDTQYF
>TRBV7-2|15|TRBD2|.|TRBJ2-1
TGTGCCAGCAGCTTAAGGGGGCTAGCGGGAGGATTGGAGTTCTTC
CASSLRGLAGGLEFF
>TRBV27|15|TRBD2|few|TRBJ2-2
TGTGCCACGTCAGCGGGAGTAAGGAGCACCGGGGAGCTGTTTTTT
CATSAGVRSTGELFF
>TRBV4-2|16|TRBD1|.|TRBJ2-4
TGTGCCAGCAGCCAATGGCCGACAGGGCGAATAAGCATTCAGTACTTC
CASSQWPTGRISIQYF
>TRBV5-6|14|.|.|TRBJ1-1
TGTGCCAGCCGGCGGGGACGGGGATTCACTGAAGCTTTCTTT
CASRRGRGFTEAFF
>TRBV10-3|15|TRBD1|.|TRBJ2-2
TGTGCCACCCGAGGCGGGACAGGGGGGACCGGGGAGCTGTTTTTT
CATRGGTGGTGELFF
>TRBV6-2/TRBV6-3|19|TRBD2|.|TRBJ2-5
TGTGCCAGCAGTTACCCGACACGCACCTTACTTCGGGAGGGAGAGACCCAGTACTTC
CASSYPTRTLLREGETQYF
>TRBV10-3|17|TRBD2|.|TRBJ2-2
TGTGCCATCAGTGGACGCGGGAGGGCCCCCAACACCGGGGAGCTGTTTTTT
CAISGRGRAPNTGELFF
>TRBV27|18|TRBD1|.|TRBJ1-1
TGTGCCAGCAGTTGGCTTGCTCCGGGACAGGGATCGGGTACTGAAGCTTTCTTT
CASSWLAPGQGSGTEAFF
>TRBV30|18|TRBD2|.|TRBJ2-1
TGTGCCCCCGGGGTAGCGGGAGGCCATACAAGCTCCTACAATGAGCAGTTCTTC
CAPGVAGGHTSSYNEQFF
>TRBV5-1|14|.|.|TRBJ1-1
TGCGCCAGCAGCGCGGGAGGATTCGACACTGAAGCTTTCTTT
CASSAGGFDTEAFF
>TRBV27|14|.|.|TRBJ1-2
TGTGCCAGCAGGGGAGGTTGGGGATTTTACGGCTACACCTTC
CASRGGWGFYGYTF
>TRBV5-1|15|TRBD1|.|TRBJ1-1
TGCGCCAGCAGCTTGATGGGACAGGGGGACACTGAAGCTTTCTTT
CASSLMGQGDTEAFF
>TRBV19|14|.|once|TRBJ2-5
TGTGCCAGTAGTATACCTGAGGTCAGCGGGACCCAGTACTTC
CASSIPEVSGTQYF
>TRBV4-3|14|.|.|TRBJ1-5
TGCGCCAGCAGCCCTTCCGCGGGAAATCAGCCCCAGCATTTT
CASSPSAGNQPQHF
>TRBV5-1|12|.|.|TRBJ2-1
TGCGCCAGCAGCTGGACTCTGGCTGAGCAGTTCTTC
CASSWTLAEQFF
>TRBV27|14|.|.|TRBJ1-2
TGTGCCAGCAGTTTCTACAGGGACGGCTATGGCTACACCTTC
CASSFYRDGYGYTF
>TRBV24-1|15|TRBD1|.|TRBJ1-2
TGTGCCACCAGTGATCCCGGGACAGGCAACTATGGCTACACCTTC
CATSDPGTGNYGYTF
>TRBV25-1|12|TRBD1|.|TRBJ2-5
TGTGCCAGCAGAACAGGGGAAGAGACCCAGTACTTC
CASRTGEETQYF
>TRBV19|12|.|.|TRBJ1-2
TGTGCCAGTATCGGGGATAACTATGGCTACACCTTC
CASIGDNYGYTF
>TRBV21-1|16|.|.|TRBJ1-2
TGTGCCAGCAGCAAATCCAAAGACAGGGCTAACTATGGCTACACCTTC
CASSKSKDRANYGYTF
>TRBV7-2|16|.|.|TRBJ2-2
TGTGCCAGCAGCTTAGGTTGGCCCGCGAACACCGGGGAGCTGTTTTTT
CASSLGWPANTGELFF
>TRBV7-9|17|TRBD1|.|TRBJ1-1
TGTGCCAGCAGCGTCACCAGGGGGGAGGCAAGGGACACTGAAGCTTTCTTT
CASSVTRGEARDTEAFF
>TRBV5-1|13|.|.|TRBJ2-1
TGCGCCAGCAGCACCGGGACTCACAATGAGCAGTTCTTC
CASSTGTHNEQFF
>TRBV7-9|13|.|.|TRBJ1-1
TGTGCCAGCACCCCGCAGGGTCGCACTGAAGCTTTCTTT
CASTPQGRTEAFF
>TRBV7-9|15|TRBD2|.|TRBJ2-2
TGTGCCAGCAGCTTATTTCGACTAGCTCACGGGGAGCTGTTTTTT
CASSLFRLAHGELFF
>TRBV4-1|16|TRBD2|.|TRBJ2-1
TGCGCCAGCAGCCCGGGACTAGCGGGAGAAGGCAATGAGCAGTTCTTC
CASSPGLAGEGNEQFF
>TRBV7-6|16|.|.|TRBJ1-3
TGTGCCAGCAGCTCGCAGGGGCCGATCTCTGGAAACACCATATATTTT
CASSSQGPISGNTIYF
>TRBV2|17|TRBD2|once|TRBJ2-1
TGTGCCAGCAGTGAGATTGGGGCGGGAGGGCGTTTAGGTGAGCAGTTCTTC
CASSEIGAGGRLGEQFF
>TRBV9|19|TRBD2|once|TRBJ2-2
TGTGCCAGCAGCGTAGGGACTAGCGGGAGACCGCGGGGCACCGGGGAGCTGTTTTTT
CASSVGTSGRPRGTGELFF
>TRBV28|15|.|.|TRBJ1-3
TGTGCCAGCAGTTCGGTGGGCTGGGCTGGAAACACCATATATTTT
CASSSVGWAGNTIYF
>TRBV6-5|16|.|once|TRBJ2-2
TGTGCCAGCAGTTACAGGGGGGGTTCGTGGACCGGGGAGCTGTTTTTT
CASSYRGGSWTGELFF
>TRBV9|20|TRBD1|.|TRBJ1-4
TGTGCCAGCAGCGTAGAGCCGGGACAGGGGGCGATAGCAACTAATGAAAAACTGTTTTTT
CASSVEPGQGAIATNEKLFF
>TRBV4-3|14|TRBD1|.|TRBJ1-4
TGCGCCAGCAGCCAAGATGGGACAGCGAAAAAACTGTTTTTT
CASSQDGTAKKLFF
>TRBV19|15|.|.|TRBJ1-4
TGTGCCAGTAGCGTAGGGGGGGGTACTAATGAAAAACTGTTTTTT
CASSVGGGTNEKLFF
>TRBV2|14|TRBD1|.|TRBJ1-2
TGTGCCAGCAGAGACGACAGGGGGTTAAGCGGCTACACCTTC
CASRDDRGLSGYTF
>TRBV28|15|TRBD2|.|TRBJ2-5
TGTGCCAGCAGTTTCCTTTTAGCGGGAGAAGAGACCCAGTACTTC
CASSFLLAGEETQYF
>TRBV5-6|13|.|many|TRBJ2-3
TGTGCCAGCAGCTCCGAAGCAAGAGATACGCAGTATTTT
CASSSEARDTQYF
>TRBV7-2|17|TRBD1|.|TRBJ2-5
TGTGCCAGCAGCTTAAGACAGGGTGTCGTTCAGGGAGAGACCCAGTACTTC
CASSLRQGVVQGETQYF